The entry below describes one TCR beta chain. This sample is part of a study of blood T cell repertoires in COVID-19. About the study: The samples span acute and convalescent COVID-19 from the United States, Italy and Spain. T cells, B-cell-depleted T cells, or PBMCs supplied cDNA or gDNA.

Methods used by the authors: Cell counts per sample came from amplifying reference gene primers. Repertoires were generated with immunoSEQ multiplex PCR, while TCRdb's copy carries only in-frame clones and drops some. For V, J and clone size, that table is used; D and trimming come from the DNA. The sample lists about 200,000 clones, approximately 80% occurring once. V lost 8 bases to trimming and J lost 4 bases, with 14 bases between them. CDR3 length: 14 residues. Germline assignment: CDR1 LNHNV and CDR2 YYDKDF (reference sequence). The source material was peripheral blood. The chain links TRBV15 to TRBJ1-4, with D tentatively TRBD1 (5 bases). This TCR derives from a woman of 80 years or more with acute or convalescent COVID-19. CDR3 sequence: CATSPVGLNEKLFF. CDR3 DNA sequence: TGTGCCACCTCCCCTGTGGGGCTTAATGAAAAACTGTTTTTT.